The 26 T cell receptor beta chains in this list originate from one sample, sequenced in a study of control samples from healthy donors and cancer patients. Profiling relied on immunoSEQ multiplex PCR, and the TCRdb table lists in-frame clones only, not all of them. There are about 170,000 clones in the sample; 91% occur only once, and about 1.6% lies in the top ten. Sequencing used blood. These receptors all come from a woman in her twenties or thirties in good health.

CDR3 residues: CASSLGYTSNQPQHF. As DNA, the CDR3 is TGTGCCAGCAGCTTGGGGTACACTAGCAATCAGCCCCAGCATTTT. V usage is TRBV5-8 and J usage is TRBJ1-5; D is unclear. The CDR3 is made up of 15 amino acids. Trimming pared 0 bases from V and 0 bases from J, leaving 7 bases between. CDR1 SGHTS and CDR2 YDEGEE come from the germline V gene. Filled out from reference TRBV5-8 and TRBJ1-5, the complete variable domain reads EAGVTQSPTHLIKTRGQQATLRCSPISGHTSVYWYQQALGLGLQFLLWYDEGEERNRGNFPPRFSGRQFPNYSSELNVNALELEDSALYLCASSLGYTSNQPQHFGDGTRLSIL.

CDR3 DNA sequence: TGTGCCAGCACGGAGAGGGGTGGTGAAAAACTGTTTTTT. Protein product: CASTERGGEKLFF. The chain carries TRBV2 and TRBJ1-4; TRBD1 might be the D (5 bases). Between the trimmed V and J ends, which lost 7 bases and 7 bases, there was a span of 13 bases. The CDR3 runs 13 residues. CDR1 is SNHLY, CDR2 FYNNEI, per germline.

The chain couples TRBV28 to TRBJ2-7, with 12 bases aligning to TRBD2. Germline CDR1 MDHEN, CDR2 SYDVKM. Unmatched junction bases numbered 5, after V lost 6 bases and J lost 2 bases. CDR3 length: 15 residues. CDR3 coding DNA: TGTGCCAGCAGAGCCTCTAGCGGGAGGGCCTACGAGCAGTACTTC. It is translated as CASRASSGRAYEQYF.

V gene TRBV5-6 combines with J gene TRBJ2-4; no reliable D call. V was trimmed by 2 bases and J by 5 bases, leaving 5 bases between them. The CDR3 contains 12 residues. Germline lookup yields CDR1 SGHDT and CDR2 YYEEEE. This chain's CDR3 is CASSFTENIQYF. The CDR3 nucleotides are TGTGCCAGCAGCTTTACAGAAAACATTCAGTACTTC. Supplemented by reference TRBV5-6 and TRBJ2-4, the full variable domain reads DAGVTQSPTHLIKTRGQQVTLRCSPKSGHDTVSWYQQALGQGPQFIFQYYEEEERQRGNFPDRFSGHQFPNYSSELNVNALLLGDSALYLCASSFTENIQYFGAGTRLSVL.

This clone was seen more than once but under ten times. The CDR3 coding sequence is TGTGCCAGCACCTCGAGCTCCTACGAGCAGTACTTC. Amino acids: CASTSSSYEQYF. V is TRBV28 and J is TRBJ2-7, with D hard to call. CDR1 and CDR2 (germline): MDHEN, SYDVKM. Between the trimmed V and J ends, which lost 7 bases and 0 bases, there was a span of 7 bases. CDR3 size: 12 residues.

Comment on this clone: The same CDR3 arises from other DNA sequences in this sample as well. The rearrangement links TRBV28 to TRBJ2-7, with 12 bases aligning to TRBD2. Germline V CDR1 and CDR2: MDHEN, SYDVKM. V lost 3 bases, J lost 3 bases, and 6 bases stayed unmatched. This CDR3 contains 16 residues. The CDR3 here is CASSFPGLAGLYEQYF. The DNA of the CDR3 is TGTGCCAGCAGTTTCCCTGGACTAGCGGGACTCTACGAGCAGTACTTC.

The chain carries TRBV6-5 and TRBJ1-3; D is uncertain. V shed 2 bases and J shed 0 bases, with 5 bases lying between them. In germline, CDR1 is MNHEY, CDR2 SVGAGI. This CDR3 comprises 14 residues. CDR3 coding DNA: TGTGCCAGCAGTTACACACCCTCTGGAAACACCATATATTTT. It translates to CASSYTPSGNTIYF.

CDR3 in amino acids: CASSSPGAEQYF. In DNA, the CDR3 is TGTGCCAGCAGTTCTCCAGGGGCTGAGCAGTACTTC. This chain uses TRBV28 with TRBJ2-7; D may be TRBD1 (6 bases). Germline V gene sequence: CDR1 MDHEN, CDR2 SYDVKM. With 4 bases removed from V and 7 bases from J, the gap between germline ends came to 11 bases. This CDR3 is built from 12 residues.

The chain carries TRBV4-3 and TRBJ1-1; D is unresolved. V lost 0 bases, J lost 1 base, and 6 bases lay in between. Germline V gene data show CDR1 as LGHNA and CDR2 as YSLEER. This CDR3 is 14 amino acids long. The CDR3 region is CASSQERGNTEAFF. CDR3 DNA: TGCGCCAGCAGCCAAGAACGAGGGAACACTGAAGCTTTCTTT.

The V call is TRBV6-5, the J call TRBJ1-3; 10 nucleotides line up with TRBD1. J was trimmed by 8 bases and V by 4 bases; bases with no gene match: 5. In germline, CDR1 is MNHEY, CDR2 SVGAGI. The CDR3 consists of 14 residues. DNA of the CDR3: TGTGCCAGCAGTTCCGACAGGGGGCTATACACCATATATTTT. Protein: CASSSDRGLYTIYF.

The chain joins TRBV4-3 to TRBJ2-2; D remains ambiguous. The length of the CDR3 is 14 residues. Germline CDR1 LGHNA, CDR2 YSLEER. V dropped 0 bases and J dropped 1 base, with 3 bases sitting between them. The CDR3 sequence: CASSQDWNTGELFF. CDR3 bases: TGCGCCAGCAGCCAAGACTGGAACACCGGGGAGCTGTTTTTT.

This chain links TRBV28 with TRBJ1-3; D uncertain. Germline values: CDR1 MDHEN, CDR2 SYDVKM. V was pared by 5 bases and J by 0 bases, with 8 bases between. CDR3 length: 14 amino acids. CDR3: CASSPDGSGNTIYF. The CDR3 DNA follows: TGTGCCAGCAGTCCGGACGGCTCTGGAAACACCATATATTTT.

This chain uses TRBV9 with TRBJ1-5; no reliable D call. V lost 0 bases, J lost 3 bases, and 7 bases lay in between. This CDR3 region has 14 residues. Germline CDR1 SGDLS, CDR2 YYNGEE. The CDR3 loop reads CASSVGQANQPQHF. As DNA, the CDR3 is TGTGCCAGCAGCGTAGGGCAGGCCAATCAGCCCCAGCATTTT.

The rearrangement uses TRBV19 and TRBJ2-2; unclear D gene. The germline V gene encodes CDR1 LNHDA and CDR2 SQIVND (reference sequence). The CDR3 loop spans 15 amino acids. Trimming cost V 3 bases and J 0 bases, with 8 bases left between them. The DNA for the CDR3 is TGTGCCAGTAGTATTTTAGGACCGAACACCGGGGAGCTGTTTTTT. Its protein product is CASSILGPNTGELFF.

This chain uses TRBV6-2 or TRBV6-3 with TRBJ2-3; TRBD2 aligns across 7 bases. Losses at the gene ends were 6 bases for V and 2 bases for J; bases not matched to a gene: 5. The CDR3 has 14 residues. Germline V gene data show CDR1 as MNHEY and CDR2 as SVGEGT. CDR3 sequence (DNA): TGTGCCAGCAGCCGAGCGGGATTCACAGATACGCAGTATTTT. It translates to CASSRAGFTDTQYF.

This clone has only one observation. V gene TRBV2 combines with J gene TRBJ2-7; D gene unclear. Germline CDR1 is SNHLY and CDR2 is FYNNEI. Trimming left V 8 bases short and J 0 bases short, with 14 bases between. The CDR3 consists of 14 residues. CDR3 loop: CASRTTFLSYEQYF. CDR3 DNA sequence: TGTGCCAGCCGGACGACTTTCCTCTCCTACGAGCAGTACTTC.

This chain uses TRBV11-3 with TRBJ2-7; tentative D call: TRBD2 (5 bases). Germline CDR1 SGHNT, CDR2 YENEEA. The CDR3 contains 17 residues. Trimming shortened V by 0 bases and J by 2 bases, and 17 bases separated the two germline ends. This CDR3 is CASSLDRGWASPYEQYF. The CDR3 DNA reads TGTGCCAGCAGCTTAGATCGGGGATGGGCGTCCCCCTACGAGCAGTACTTC.

This clone was counted once. V is TRBV28 and J is TRBJ1-5, with a possible D match to TRBD1 (6 bases). V was shortened by 2 bases and J by 5 bases, with 10 bases between the two germline ends. This CDR3 is 14 amino acids long. Germline V gives CDR1 MDHEN, CDR2 SYDVKM. The CDR3 region is CASSLIQGHQPQHF. CDR3 nucleotides: TGTGCCAGCAGTTTAATACAGGGTCATCAGCCCCAGCATTTT.

The CDR3 is CASSTGGGTGELFF. The CDR3 DNA sequence: TGTGCCAGCAGTACAGGGGGTGGCACCGGGGAGCTGTTTTTT. The chain links TRBV27 to TRBJ2-2, with 8 bases identical to TRBD1. The germline V gene has CDR1 MNHEY and CDR2 SMNVEV (reference sequence). With V trimmed by 5 bases and J by 4 bases, 3 bases remained unmatched. The CDR3 covers 14 residues.

The DNA of the CDR3 is TGTGCCAGCAGCTTAGGTGGCGGGGGGTTAGACAATGAGCAGTTCTTC. Translated, it gives CASSLGGGGLDNEQFF. This chain uses TRBV7-2 with TRBJ2-1, with 8 positions matching TRBD2. Per the germline V gene, CDR1 is SGHTA and CDR2 is FQGNSA. Trimming cost V 1 base and J 5 bases; bases outside gene matches: 7. This CDR3 is built from 16 residues.

This chain uses TRBV10-1 with TRBJ2-3; 13 bases fit TRBD2. V trimming: 0 bases; J trimming: 5 bases; junction bases outside the gene matches: 11. Per germline, CDR1 WNHNN and CDR2 SYGVQD (reference sequence). CDR3 length: 19 amino acids. Here the CDR3 reads CASSESNVWTSGRGDTQYF. The DNA of the CDR3 is TGCGCCAGCAGTGAGTCGAATGTTTGGACTAGCGGGAGAGGAGATACGCAGTATTTT.

The rearrangement joins TRBV6-2 or TRBV6-3 to TRBJ1-2; D is uncertain. Trimming removed 5 bases at V and 4 bases at J, with 11 bases between. The CDR3 is 13 amino acids. Germline V gene data show CDR1 as MNHEY and CDR2 as SVGEGT. The CDR3 here is CASSTQPGYGYTF. CDR3 in DNA: TGTGCCAGCAGTACCCAGCCGGGCTATGGCTACACCTTC.

This clone was observed a single time. The chain links TRBV7-6 to TRBJ2-1, with D tentatively TRBD2 (6 bases). CDR3 length: 14 residues. From germline, CDR1 is SGHVS and CDR2 FNYEAQ. V lost 1 base, J lost 6 bases, and 10 bases lay in between. CDR3 sequence reads: CASSLGLVSNEQFF. Here the CDR3 DNA reads TGTGCCAGCAGCTTAGGACTAGTCAGCAATGAGCAGTTCTTC.

V usage is TRBV13 and J usage is TRBJ2-2; 11 bases are shared with TRBD2. Germline CDR1 is PRHDT and CDR2 is FYEKMQ (reference sequence). V lost 5 bases, J lost 5 bases, and 1 base stayed unmatched. This CDR3 comprises 14 residues. This CDR3 is CASSGTSGTGELFF. The CDR3 nucleotides are TGTGCCAGCAGCGGGACTAGCGGTACCGGGGAGCTGTTTTTT.

The chain links TRBV7-9 to TRBJ2-1, with 7 bases lining up with TRBD1. V shed 6 bases, J shed 7 bases, and the junction held 9 bases outside the gene matches. CDR3 size: 14 residues. Per germline, CDR1 SEHNR and CDR2 FQNEAQ (reference sequence). The CDR3 reads CASRNNRGGNEQFF. Written as DNA, the CDR3 is TGTGCCAGCAGAAATAACAGGGGCGGGAATGAGCAGTTCTTC.

This chain links TRBV30 with TRBJ2-1, with 9 bases lining up with TRBD2. CDR1 GTSNPN and CDR2 SVGIG come from the germline V gene (reference sequence). The CDR3 length is 14 residues. After removal of 5 bases from V and 0 bases from J, the junction contained 2 bases not matched to a gene. CDR3 amino acids: CAWGLASSYNEQFF. The CDR3 DNA follows: TGTGCCTGGGGACTAGCGAGCTCCTACAATGAGCAGTTCTTC.